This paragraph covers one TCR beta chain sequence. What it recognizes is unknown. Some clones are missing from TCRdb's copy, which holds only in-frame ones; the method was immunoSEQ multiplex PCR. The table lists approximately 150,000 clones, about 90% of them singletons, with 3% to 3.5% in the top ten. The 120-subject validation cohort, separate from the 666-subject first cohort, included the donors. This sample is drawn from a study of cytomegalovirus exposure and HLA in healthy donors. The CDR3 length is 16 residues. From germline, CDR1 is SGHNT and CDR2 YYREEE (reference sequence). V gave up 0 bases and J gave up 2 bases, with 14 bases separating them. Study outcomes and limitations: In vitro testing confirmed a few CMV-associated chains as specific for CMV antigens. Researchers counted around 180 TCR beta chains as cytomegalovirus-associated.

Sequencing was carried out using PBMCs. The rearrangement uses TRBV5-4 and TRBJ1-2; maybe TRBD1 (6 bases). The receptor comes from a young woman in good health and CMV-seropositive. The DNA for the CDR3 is TGTGCCAGCAGCTTGGCTGGAGCGCAGGGGAACTATGGCTACACCTTC. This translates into CASSLAGAQGNYGYTF.